This is a list of T cell receptor beta chains from one sample in a study of blood T cell repertoires in COVID-19. Repertoires were generated with immunoSEQ multiplex PCR, while TCRdb's copy carries only in-frame clones and drops some. The data show roughly 200,000 clones, about 86% seen once. Input material: peripheral blood. These receptors were obtained from a man aged 60 to 69 who had recovered from COVID-19. The CDR3 runs from the conserved cysteine through the conserved F or W. A D gene is named only where the DNA matches it firmly. Where a row states a size, it is once, few, many or the class of an expanded clone; other rows omit it.

j_call clone_size d_call v_call cdr3_aa cdr3_nt
TRBJ1-1 NA NA TRBV7-9 CASSLYIGSATEAFF TGTGCCAGCAGCTTATATATCGGGTCCGCCACTGAAGCTTTCTTT
TRBJ1-5 NA TRBD1 TRBV28 CASTPGTGGGQPQHF TGTGCCAGCACCCCGGGGACAGGGGGAGGTCAGCCCCAGCATTTT
TRBJ2-1 NA TRBD2 TRBV19 CASSGGGNEQFF TGTGCCAGTAGTGGGGGGGGCAATGAGCAGTTCTTC
TRBJ1-6 NA NA TRBV4-3 CASSPDEGLRNSPLHF TGCGCCAGCAGCCCCGACGAGGGCTTACGGAATTCACCCCTCCACTTT
TRBJ1-5 NA NA TRBV2 CASSGGSGGNQPQHF TGTGCCAGCAGTGGAGGCTCGGGGGGCAATCAGCCCCAGCATTTT
TRBJ1-2 NA NA TRBV5-1 CASSPQGNYGYTF TGCGCCAGCAGCCCACAGGGTAACTATGGCTACACCTTC
TRBJ1-5 NA NA TRBV29-1 CSVRGSNQPQHF TGCAGCGTCCGGGGGAGCAATCAGCCCCAGCATTTT
TRBJ2-7 few NA TRBV7-9 CASSSTGLLYEQYF TGTGCCAGCAGCTCGACGGGACTGCTATACGAGCAGTACTTC
TRBJ1-2 NA NA TRBV18 CASSPPNDYGYTF TGTGCCAGCTCACCCCCTAATGACTATGGCTACACCTTC
TRBJ1-1 NA NA TRBV30 CAWSARLRGYTEAFF TGTGCCTGGAGTGCTCGCCTGAGAGGATACACTGAAGCTTTCTTT
TRBJ1-6 NA TRBD1 TRBV2 CASTLGQESNSPLHF TGTGCCAGCACCCTGGGACAGGAGAGTAATTCACCCCTCCACTTT
TRBJ2-7 once NA TRBV7-2 CASSPKRGPYEQYF TGTGCCAGCAGCCCTAAAAGGGGCCCCTACGAGCAGTACTTC
TRBJ1-5 once TRBD1 TRBV19 CASSNNGRGTDQPQHF TGTGCCAGTAGTAACAATGGCAGGGGGACGGATCAGCCCCAGCATTTT
TRBJ2-3 NA NA TRBV24-1 CATSDHLATDTQYF TGTGCCACCAGTGATCATCTAGCGACAGATACGCAGTATTTT
TRBJ2-7 NA TRBD1 TRBV7-9 CASSLGQGIDEQYF TGTGCCAGCAGCTTAGGACAGGGCATAGACGAGCAGTACTTC
TRBJ2-7 NA TRBD2 TRBV27 CASSLSRTSGRSEQYF TGTGCCAGCAGTTTGTCTCGGACTAGCGGGAGATCCGAGCAGTACTTC
TRBJ1-1 NA TRBD1 TRBV9 CASSAGTGGDPAAAFF TGTGCCAGCAGCGCGGGGACAGGGGGGGATCCCGCGGCAGCTTTCTTT
TRBJ2-3 NA NA TRBV2 CASSVMGARDTQYF TGTGCCAGCAGCGTGATGGGGGCCCGGGATACGCAGTATTTT
TRBJ1-1 NA NA TRBV11-2 CASGRGNTEAFF TGTGCCAGCGGTCGGGGGAACACTGAAGCTTTCTTT
TRBJ1-1 NA NA TRBV28 CASSAHGGRDTEAFF TGTGCCAGCAGTGCCCACGGGGGGAGAGACACTGAAGCTTTCTTT
TRBJ1-5 once NA TRBV19 CASSMGVEGQPQHF TGTGCCAGTAGTATGGGGGTGGAGGGTCAGCCCCAGCATTTT
TRBJ2-7 NA NA TRBV10-2 CASSERGDTYEQYF TGCGCCAGCAGTGAGCGGGGGGACACCTACGAGCAGTACTTC
TRBJ2-5 NA NA TRBV2 CASSPTGSGTQYF TGTGCCAGCAGTCCGACGGGGTCCGGGACCCAGTACTTC
TRBJ2-3 NA NA TRBV27 CASSKVLAPDTDTQYF TGTGCCAGCAGTAAAGTCCTAGCCCCGGACACAGATACGCAGTATTTT
TRBJ1-1 NA NA TRBV7-9 CASSLAGTMNTEAFF TGTGCCAGCAGCCTCGCAGGGACAATGAACACTGAAGCTTTCTTT
TRBJ2-7 NA NA TRBV7-2 CASSKIQTGEQYF TGTGCCAGCAGCAAGATACAGACGGGGGAGCAGTACTTC
TRBJ2-3 NA TRBD2 TRBV5-1 CASSLVGGALQTDTQYF TGCGCCAGCAGCTTGGTCGGGGGGGCCCTTCAAACAGATACGCAGTATTTT
TRBJ1-1 NA TRBD1 TRBV18 CASSTTGGGSRRNTEAFF TGTGCCAGCTCAACTACAGGGGGAGGCAGTCGAAGAAACACTGAAGCTTTCTTT
TRBJ2-2 NA NA TRBV3-1/TRBV3-2 CASSQKGAGELFF TGTGCCAGCAGCCAAAAGGGGGCCGGGGAGCTGTTTTTT
TRBJ2-7 NA TRBD2 TRBV19 CASSSGRAGYEQYF TGTGCCAGTAGTAGCGGGAGGGCCGGCTACGAGCAGTACTTC
TRBJ2-4 once NA TRBV3-1/TRBV3-2 CASSPLGSGKNIQYF TGTGCCAGCAGCCCGCTTGGGAGCGGCAAAAACATTCAGTACTTC
TRBJ1-2 NA TRBD1 TRBV7-3 CASSEGQPYGYTF TGTGCCAGCAGCGAGGGACAGCCCTATGGCTACACCTTC
TRBJ2-7 once NA TRBV18 CASSLLQGFYEQYF TGTGCCAGCTCCCTTCTACAGGGTTTCTACGAGCAGTACTTC
TRBJ1-5 NA NA TRBV10-3 CAISESGGAVGNQPQHF TGTGCCATCAGTGAATCGGGGGGCGCGGTCGGCAATCAGCCCCAGCATTTT
TRBJ1-4 NA TRBD1 TRBV7-9 CASSSPLGQGAAKLFF TGTGCCAGCAGTTCCCCACTGGGACAGGGGGCAGCAAAACTGTTTTTT